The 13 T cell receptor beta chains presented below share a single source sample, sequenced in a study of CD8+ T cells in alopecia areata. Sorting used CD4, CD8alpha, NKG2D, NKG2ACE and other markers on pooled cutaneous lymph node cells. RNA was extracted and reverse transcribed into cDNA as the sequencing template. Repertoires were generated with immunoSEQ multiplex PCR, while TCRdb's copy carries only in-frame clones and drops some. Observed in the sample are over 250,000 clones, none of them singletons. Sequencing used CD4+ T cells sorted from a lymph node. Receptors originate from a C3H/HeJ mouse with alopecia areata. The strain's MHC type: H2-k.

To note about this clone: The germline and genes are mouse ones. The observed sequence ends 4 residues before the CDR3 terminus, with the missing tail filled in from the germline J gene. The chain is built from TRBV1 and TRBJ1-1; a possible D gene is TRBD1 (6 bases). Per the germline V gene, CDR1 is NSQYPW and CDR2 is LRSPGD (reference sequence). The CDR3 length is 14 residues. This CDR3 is CTCSSGQGGTEVFF. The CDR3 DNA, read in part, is TGCACCTGCAGTTCGGGACAAGGAGGGACA.

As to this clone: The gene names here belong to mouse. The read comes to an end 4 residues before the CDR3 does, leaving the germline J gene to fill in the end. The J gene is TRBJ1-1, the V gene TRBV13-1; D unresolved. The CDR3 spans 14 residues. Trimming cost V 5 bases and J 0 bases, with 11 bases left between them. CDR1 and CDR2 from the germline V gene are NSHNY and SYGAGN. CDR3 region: CASSPRQANTEVFF. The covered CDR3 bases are TGTGCCAGCAGCCCCCGACAAGCAAACACA.

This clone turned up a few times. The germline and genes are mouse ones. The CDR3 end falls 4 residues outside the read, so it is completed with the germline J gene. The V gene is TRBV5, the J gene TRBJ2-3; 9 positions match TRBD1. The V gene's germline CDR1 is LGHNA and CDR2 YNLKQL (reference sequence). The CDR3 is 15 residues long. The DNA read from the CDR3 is TGTGCCAGCAGCCAAGACCGGGACAGGGAAGAA. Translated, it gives CASSQDRDREE. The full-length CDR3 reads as CASSQDRDREETLYF.

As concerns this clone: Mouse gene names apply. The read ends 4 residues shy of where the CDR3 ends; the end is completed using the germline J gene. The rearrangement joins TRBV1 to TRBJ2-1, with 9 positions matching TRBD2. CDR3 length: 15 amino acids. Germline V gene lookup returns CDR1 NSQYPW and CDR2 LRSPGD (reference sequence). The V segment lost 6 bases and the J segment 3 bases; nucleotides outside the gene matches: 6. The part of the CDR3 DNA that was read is TGCACCTGCAGGGCCGGGACTGGGTTCTATGCT. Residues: CTCRAGTGFYA. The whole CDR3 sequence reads CTCRAGTGFYAEQFF.

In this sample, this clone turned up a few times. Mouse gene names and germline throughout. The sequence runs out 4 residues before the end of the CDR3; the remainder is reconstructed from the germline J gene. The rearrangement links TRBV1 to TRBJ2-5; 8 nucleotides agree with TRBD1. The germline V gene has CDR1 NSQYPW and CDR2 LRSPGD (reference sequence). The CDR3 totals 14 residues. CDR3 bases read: TGCACCTGCAGTTCAGGGGGCGCCGGAGAC. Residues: CTCSSGGAGD. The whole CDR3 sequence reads CTCSSGGAGDTQYF. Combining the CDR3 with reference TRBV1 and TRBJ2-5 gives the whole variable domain VTLLEQNPRWRLVPRGQAVNLRCILKNSQYPWMSWYQQDLQKQLQWLFTLRSPGDKEVKSLPGADYLATRVTDTELRLQVANMSQGRTLYCTCSSGGAGDTQYFGPGTRLLVL.

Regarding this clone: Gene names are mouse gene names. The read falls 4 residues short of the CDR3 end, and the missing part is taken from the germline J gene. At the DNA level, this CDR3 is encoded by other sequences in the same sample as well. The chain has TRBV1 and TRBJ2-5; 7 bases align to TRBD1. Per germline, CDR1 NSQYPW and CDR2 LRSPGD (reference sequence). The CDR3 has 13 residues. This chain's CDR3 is CTCSPGQKDTQYF. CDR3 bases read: TGCACCTGCAGTCCGGGACAGAAAGAC.

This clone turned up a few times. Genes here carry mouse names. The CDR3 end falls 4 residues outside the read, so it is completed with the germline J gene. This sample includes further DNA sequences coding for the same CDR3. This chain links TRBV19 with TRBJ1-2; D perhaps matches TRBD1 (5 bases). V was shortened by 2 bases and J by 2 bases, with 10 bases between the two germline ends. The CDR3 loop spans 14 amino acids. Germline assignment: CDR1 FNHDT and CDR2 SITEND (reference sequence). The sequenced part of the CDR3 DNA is TGTGCCAGCAGTATTCAGGGTGGGAACTCC. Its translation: CASSIQGGNS. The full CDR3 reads CASSIQGGNSDYTF.

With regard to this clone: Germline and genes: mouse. CDR3 sequence reads: CAIGLANTGQLYF. The CDR3 bases that were read are TGTGCCATCGGACTGGCAAACACCGGG. V is TRBV15 and J is TRBJ2-2, with 7 bases matching TRBD2. The read ends 4 residues shy of where the CDR3 ends; the end is completed using the germline J gene. Losses at the gene ends were 10 bases for V and 0 bases for J; bases not matched to a gene: 2. Germline V gene sequence: CDR1 SGHND, CDR2 FRSKSL. This CDR3 region has 13 residues.

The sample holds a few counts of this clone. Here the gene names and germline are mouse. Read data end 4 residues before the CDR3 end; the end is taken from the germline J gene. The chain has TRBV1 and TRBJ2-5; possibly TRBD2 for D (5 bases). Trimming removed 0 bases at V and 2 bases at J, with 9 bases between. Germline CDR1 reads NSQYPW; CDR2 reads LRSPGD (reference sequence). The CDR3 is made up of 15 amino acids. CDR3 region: CTCSAEAGLQDTQYF. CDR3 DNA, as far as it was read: TGCACCTGCAGTGCAGAAGCTGGGCTCCAAGAC.

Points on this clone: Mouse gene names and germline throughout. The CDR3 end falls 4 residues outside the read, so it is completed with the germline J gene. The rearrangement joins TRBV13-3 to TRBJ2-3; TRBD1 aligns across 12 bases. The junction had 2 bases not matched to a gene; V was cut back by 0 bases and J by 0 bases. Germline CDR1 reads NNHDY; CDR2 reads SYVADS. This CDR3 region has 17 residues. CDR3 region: CASSDVGTGGSAETLYF. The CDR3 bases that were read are TGTGCCAGCAGTGATGTGGGGACAGGGGGCAGTGCAGAA.

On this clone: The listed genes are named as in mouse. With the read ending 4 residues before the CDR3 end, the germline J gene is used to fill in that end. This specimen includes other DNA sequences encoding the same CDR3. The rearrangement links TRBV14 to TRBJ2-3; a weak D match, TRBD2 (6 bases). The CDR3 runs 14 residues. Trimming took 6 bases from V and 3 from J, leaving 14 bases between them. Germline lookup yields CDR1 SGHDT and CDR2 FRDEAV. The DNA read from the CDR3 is TGTGCCAGCAATCCAACGGGGGGAGCAGAA. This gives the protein CASNPTGGAE. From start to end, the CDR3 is CASNPTGGAETLYF.

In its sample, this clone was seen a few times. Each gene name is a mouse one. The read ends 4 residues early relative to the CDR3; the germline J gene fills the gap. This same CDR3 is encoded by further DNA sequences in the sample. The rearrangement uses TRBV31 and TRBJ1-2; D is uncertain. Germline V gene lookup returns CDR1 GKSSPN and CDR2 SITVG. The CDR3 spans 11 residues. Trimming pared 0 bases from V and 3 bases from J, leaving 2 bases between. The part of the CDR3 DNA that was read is TGTGCCTGGAGTCTGGACTCC. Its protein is CAWSLDS. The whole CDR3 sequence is CAWSLDSDYTF. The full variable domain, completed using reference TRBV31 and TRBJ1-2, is AQTIHQWPVAEIKAVGSPLSLGCTIKGKSSPNLYWYWQATGGTLQQLFYSITVGQVESVVQLNLSASRPKDDQFILSTEKLLLSHSGFYLCAWSLDSDYTFGSGTRLLVI.

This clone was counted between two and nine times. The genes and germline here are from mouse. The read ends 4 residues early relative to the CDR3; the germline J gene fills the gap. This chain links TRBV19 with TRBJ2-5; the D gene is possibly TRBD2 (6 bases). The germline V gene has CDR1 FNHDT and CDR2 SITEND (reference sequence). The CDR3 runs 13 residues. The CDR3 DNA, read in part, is TGTGCCAGCAGTATTTGGGGGTCAGAC. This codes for CASSIWGSD. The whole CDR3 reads CASSIWGSDTQYF.